The 21 T cell receptor beta chains below were found in one sample sequenced in a study of blood T cell repertoires in COVID-19. Assay used: immunoSEQ multiplex PCR; TCRdb lists only in-frame clones, some missing. The repertoire has a few hundred thousand clones, more than 70% of them found once; the top ten carry approximately 1.1%. The sample was peripheral blood. These receptors were collected from a woman in her forties or fifties with acute or convalescent COVID-19.

V is TRBV2 and J is TRBJ2-3; tentatively, D is TRBD1 (6 bases). The CDR3 runs to 14 residues. The V end was cut by 6 bases, the J end by 0 bases, with 10 bases between. CDR1 SNHLY and CDR2 FYNNEI come from the germline V gene. The CDR3 is CASRQDSSTDTQYF. The CDR3 region has the DNA TGTGCCAGCAGACAGGACAGTAGCACAGATACGCAGTATTTT.

Concerning this clone itself: Other DNA sequences in the same sample also yield this CDR3. The chain links TRBV27 to TRBJ1-2; TRBD1 might be the D (6 bases). Germline V lookup: CDR1 MNHEY, CDR2 SMNVEV (reference sequence). This CDR3 region has 13 residues. The V gene lost 3 bases and the J gene lost 1 base, with 6 bases spanning the gap. CDR3 sequence (DNA): TGTGCCAGCAGTTTCAGGGGTAACTATGGCTACACCTTC. It codes for CASSFRGNYGYTF.

V usage is TRBV5-1 and J usage is TRBJ2-2, with D possibly being TRBD1 (7 bases). The CDR3 runs to 16 residues. V lost 2 bases and J 4 bases, leaving 15 bases between the germline ends. Germline V gives CDR1 SGHRS, CDR2 YFSETQ. The CDR3 DNA reads as TGCGCCAGCAGCTTAAACCCAGGGGGGTCCACCGGGGAGCTGTTTTTT. Translating it yields CASSLNPGGSTGELFF.

This chain connects TRBV4-1 to TRBJ2-7, with D possibly matching TRBD2 (7 bases). V lost 5 bases and J 4 bases, leaving 12 bases between the germline ends. The CDR3 consists of 13 residues. Germline loops: CDR1 MGHRA, CDR2 YSYEKL. As DNA, the CDR3 is TGCGCCAGCAGCTGGGAGGGGGGTTACGAGCAGTACTTC. Translation: CASSWEGGYEQYF.

The V gene is TRBV12-3 or TRBV12-4, the J gene TRBJ2-1; TRBD1 matches 9 bases. After removal of 5 bases from V and 7 bases from J, the junction contained 3 bases not matched to a gene. This CDR3 is 13 amino acids long. CDR3 loop: CASSPQGANEQFF. DNA of the CDR3: TGTGCCAGCAGTCCACAGGGGGCGAATGAGCAGTTCTTC.

The CDR3 DNA reads TGTGCCAGTACCCAGGGACAGACTTATGGCTACACCTTC. Its translation: CASTQGQTYGYTF. The chain joins TRBV19 to TRBJ1-2, with 7 bases matching TRBD1. V dropped 7 bases and J dropped 5; count of bases not matched to a gene: 7. The CDR3 is 13 residues long. Germline-derived CDR1 and CDR2 are LNHDA and SQIVND (reference sequence).

The V gene is TRBV3-1 (or the pseudogene TRBV3-2), the J gene TRBJ1-6, with 10 bases that match TRBD1. Trimming removed 1 base from V and 8 bases from J; junction bases left unmatched: 2. The CDR3 loop spans 15 amino acids. Germline values: CDR1 LGHDT, CDR2 YNNKEL (reference sequence). CDR3 nucleotide sequence: TGTGCCAGCAGCCAAGTTGGGACAGGGGATTCACCCCTCCACTTT. This gives the protein CASSQVGTGDSPLHF.

A note on this clone: Other DNA sequences within the sample encode an identical CDR3. J is TRBJ1-5 and V is TRBV10-3, with D uncertain. Germline lookup yields CDR1 ENHRY and CDR2 SYGVKD. The CDR3 spans 13 residues. Trimming stripped 0 bases from V and 6 bases from J, with 6 bases between. CDR3 coding DNA: TGTGCCATCAGTGAGTCAAGGAGTCAGCCCCAGCATTTT. Its translation is CAISESRSQPQHF.

The chain uses TRBV18 and TRBJ1-1; 7 nucleotides align to TRBD1. The CDR3 is 13 residues long. J gave up 8 bases and V 8 bases, and 11 bases lay outside the gene matches. CDR1 and CDR2 from the germline V gene are KGHSH and LQKENI. The CDR3 nucleotides read TGTGCCAGCGCAGACAGGGTTTTAAGGGAAGCTTTCTTT. It codes for CASADRVLREAFF.

V usage is TRBV3-1 (or the pseudogene TRBV3-2) and J usage is TRBJ2-2, with TRBD2 matching 8 bases. In germline, CDR1 is LGHDT, CDR2 YNNKEL (reference sequence). The CDR3 sequence is 16 residues long. With 4 bases clipped from V and 1 base from J, the junction kept 5 bases outside the gene matches. The CDR3, as DNA: TGTGCCAGCAGCCCCTTAGCGGGGTGGAACACCGGGGAGCTGTTTTTT. Translation gives CASSPLAGWNTGELFF.

This clone has just one count. The chain is built from TRBV24-1 and TRBJ1-2; possibly TRBD1 for D (6 bases). The V end lost 2 bases, the J end lost 6 bases, and 9 bases lay between the germline ends. This CDR3 is built from 13 residues. In germline, CDR1 is KGHDR, CDR2 SFDVKD. CDR3 sequence: CATSDWNRDGYTF. CDR3 in DNA: TGTGCCACCAGTGATTGGAACAGGGATGGCTACACCTTC.

The V call is TRBV27, the J call TRBJ2-5, with TRBD1 as a possible D gene (6 bases). Trimming removed 2 bases from V and 7 bases from J, with 17 bases in between. There are 15 residues in the CDR3. Germline-derived CDR1 and CDR2 are MNHEY and SMNVEV (reference sequence). The CDR3 nucleotides are TGTGCCAGCAGTTTAGGACAGACCTGGCTAGGGACCCAGTACTTC. Translated: CASSLGQTWLGTQYF.

This clone was observed a few times. V gene TRBV18 combines with J gene TRBJ1-2; possibly TRBD1 for D (5 bases). Germline V lookup: CDR1 KGHSH, CDR2 LQKENI. The CDR3 has 12 amino acids. The V and J ends lost 0 bases and 6 bases respectively, with 5 bases between them. The CDR3, as DNA: TGTGCCAGCTCACCACCAGGGGATGGCTACACCTTC. It codes for CASSPPGDGYTF.

A remark on this clone: The same CDR3 also results from other DNA sequences found in this sample. The rearrangement uses TRBV4-1 and TRBJ2-1; TRBD1 matches at 9 bases. The CDR3 extends over 15 amino acids. V shed 4 bases, J shed 4 bases, and the junction held 5 bases outside the gene matches. The germline gives CDR1 MGHRA, CDR2 YSYEKL. This CDR3 is CASSPRDRVYNEQFF. As DNA, the CDR3 is TGCGCCAGCAGCCCGCGGGACAGGGTGTACAATGAGCAGTTCTTC.

The V call is TRBV6-5, the J call TRBJ1-2; D might be TRBD1 (6 bases). The germline V gene encodes CDR1 MNHEY and CDR2 SVGAGI. V lost 7 bases and J 1 base, leaving 16 bases between the germline ends. The CDR3 is made up of 15 amino acids. The CDR3 DNA is TGTGCCAGCACTACAGGGCCCCTCCTTAACTATGGCTACACCTTC. It encodes CASTTGPLLNYGYTF.

CDR3 coding DNA: TGTGCCAGCAGCCAAGAGTCCCTCGGGCTGTTTTTT. The encoded protein is CASSQESLGLFF. The J gene is TRBJ2-2, the V gene TRBV14; D is undetermined. Germline CDR1 and CDR2: SGHDN and FVKESK. The CDR3 extends over 12 amino acids. Trimming cost V 0 bases and J 13 bases, with 9 bases left between them.

The chain joins TRBV4-2 to TRBJ2-2, with D hard to call. The CDR3 runs 14 residues. Looked up from germline, CDR1 is LGHNA and CDR2 is YNFKEQ. Deletions cut 0 bases from V and 2 bases from J, with 4 bases between. The CDR3 sequence is CASSQDLNTGELFF. The CDR3 DNA is TGTGCCAGCAGCCAAGACTTAAACACCGGGGAGCTGTTTTTT.

V gene TRBV7-7 combines with J gene TRBJ2-7; TRBD1 agrees at 10 bases. This CDR3 is built from 14 residues. CDR1 and CDR2 from the germline V gene are SSHAT and FNYEAQ (reference sequence). Trimming removed 5 bases from V and 5 bases from J; junction bases left unmatched: 6. CDR3 in DNA: TGTGCCAGCAGCCCAAGGGACAGGGGTCACGAGCAGTACTTC. Translated: CASSPRDRGHEQYF.

This chain links TRBV29-1 with TRBJ2-5; TRBD1 agrees at 10 bases. Per the germline V gene, CDR1 is SQVTM and CDR2 is ANQGSEA. V was pared by 3 bases and J by 4 bases, with 5 bases of the junction left unmatched. The CDR3 is 14 amino acids. CDR3 DNA: TGCAGCGTTGATAGGACAGGGGGGCGAGAGACCCAGTACTTC. Protein sequence: CSVDRTGGRETQYF.

V usage is TRBV7-9 and J usage is TRBJ1-3; possibly TRBD1 for D (6 bases). Germline lookup yields CDR1 SEHNR and CDR2 FQNEAQ (reference sequence). Trimming removed 2 bases from V and 2 bases from J, with 7 bases in between. CDR3 size: 14 residues. The CDR3 DNA follows: TGTGCCAGCAGCTTAAGGGACACTGGAAACACCATATATTTT. Translating gives CASSLRDTGNTIYF. Full variable domain (rest looked up from reference TRBV7-9 and TRBJ1-3): DTGVSQNPRHKITKRGQNVTFRCDPISEHNRLYWYRQTLGQGPEFLTYFQNEAQLEKSRLLSDRFSAERPKGSFSTLEIQRTEQGDSAMYLCASSLRDTGNTIYFGEGSWLTVV.

This clone was seen once. The chain combines TRBV5-6 with TRBJ2-5; TRBD1 agrees at 11 bases. Looked up from germline, CDR1 is SGHDT and CDR2 is YYEEEE. The CDR3 runs to 15 residues. V lost 3 bases, J lost 3 bases, and 4 bases stayed unmatched. CDR3 DNA sequence: TGTGCCAGCAGCTCCGGGACAGGGGGGAAAGAGACCCAGTACTTC. Amino acids: CASSSGTGGKETQYF.